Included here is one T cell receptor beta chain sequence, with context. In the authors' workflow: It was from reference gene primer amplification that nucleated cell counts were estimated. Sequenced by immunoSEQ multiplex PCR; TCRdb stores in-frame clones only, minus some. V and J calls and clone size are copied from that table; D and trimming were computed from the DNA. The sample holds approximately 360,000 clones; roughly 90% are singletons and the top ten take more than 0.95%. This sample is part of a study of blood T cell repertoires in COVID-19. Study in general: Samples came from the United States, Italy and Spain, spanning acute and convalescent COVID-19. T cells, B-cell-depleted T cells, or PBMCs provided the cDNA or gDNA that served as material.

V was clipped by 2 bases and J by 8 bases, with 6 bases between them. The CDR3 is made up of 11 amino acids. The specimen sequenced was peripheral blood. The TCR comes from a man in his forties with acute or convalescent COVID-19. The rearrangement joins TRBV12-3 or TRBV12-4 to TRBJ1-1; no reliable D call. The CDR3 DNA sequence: TGTGCCAGCAGTTTAATCGGGGAAGCTTTCTTT. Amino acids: CASSLIGEAFF.